A single sample is the source of the 18 T cell receptor beta chains below, sequenced in a study of control samples from healthy donors and cancer patients. The protocol was immunoSEQ multiplex PCR, while the TCRdb copy is restricted to in-frame clones and leaves out a portion. The sample carries approximately 70,000 clones, roughly 89% recorded once. The material sequenced was PBMCs. Every receptor here comes from a man aged 55 to 70 with colorectal cancer.

The chain combines TRBV5-6 with TRBJ1-3; D is ambiguous. Germline assignment: CDR1 SGHDT and CDR2 YYEEEE. Trimming left V 0 bases short and J 4 bases short, with 11 bases between. The CDR3 extends over 15 amino acids. This CDR3 is CASSLGRVAGNTIYF. CDR3 nucleotide sequence: TGTGCCAGCAGCTTGGGGAGGGTTGCCGGAAACACCATATATTTT.

The V gene is TRBV19, the J gene TRBJ1-1; 8 bases are shared with TRBD1. This CDR3 region has 14 residues. The J segment lost 3 bases and the V segment lost 6 bases, leaving 6 bases of the junction unmatched. Germline loops: CDR1 LNHDA, CDR2 SQIVND (reference sequence). The CDR3, as DNA: TGTGCCAGTAGGGTAGACAGGGGAGACACTGAAGCTTTCTTT. This codes for CASRVDRGDTEAFF.

In this sample, this clone turned up once. Mismatch with germline at one junction end may stem from a read error. This chain connects TRBV6-5 to TRBJ2-5, with 7 bases identical to TRBD2. This CDR3 spans 14 amino acids. Germline lookup yields CDR1 MNHEY and CDR2 SVGAGI. The CDR3 coding sequence is TGTGCCAGCAGTTTGGGGGACTACCAAGGGACCCAGTACTTC. Residues: CASSLGDYQGTQYF.

This clone was counted between two and nine times. The chain recombines TRBV6-6 with TRBJ1-5, with a tentative D call TRBD1 (6 bases). CDR3 length equals 20 residues. The germline gives CDR1 MNHNY, CDR2 SVGAGI (reference sequence). V gave up 5 bases and J gave up 2 bases, with 28 bases separating them. DNA for the CDR3: TGTGCCAGCAGTCCCAGGGGTTGGGGGGTTCAGGATAGGGGCAATCAGCCCCAGCATTTT. It is translated as CASSPRGWGVQDRGNQPQHF.

The V gene is TRBV7-9, the J gene TRBJ2-7; D may match TRBD1 or TRBD2 (5 bases each). CDR1 is SEHNR and CDR2 is FQNEAQ in the germline V gene (reference sequence). The CDR3 is 14 amino acids. Trimming removed 2 bases at V and 1 base at J, with 9 bases between. As DNA, the CDR3 is TGTGCCAGCAGCTTAATCAGGGAGTCCTACGAGCAGTACTTC. Its translation: CASSLIRESYEQYF.

The table lists this clone with a few counts. The rearrangement joins TRBV7-8 to TRBJ2-2, with D possibly matching TRBD2 (5 bases). The CDR3 runs 14 residues. CDR1 is SGHVS, CDR2 FQNEAQ, per germline. Trimming took off 3 bases at V and 4 bases at J, with 9 bases between the two ends. The CDR3 nucleotides read TGTGCCAGCAGCTTCGGGATGGGCACCGGGGAGCTGTTTTTT. This gives the protein CASSFGMGTGELFF.

The V gene is TRBV6-5, the J gene TRBJ2-7, with D perhaps matching TRBD2 (5 bases). Trimming removed 6 bases at V and 7 bases at J, with 13 bases between. The CDR3 sequence is 12 residues long. Looked up from germline, CDR1 is MNHEY and CDR2 is SVGAGI. CDR3 in DNA: TGTGCCAGCAGACGACAAACGGGGGAGCAGTACTTC. Residues: CASRRQTGEQYF.

The chain carries TRBV18 and TRBJ2-5, with D perhaps TRBD2 (5 bases). The CDR3 is made up of 16 amino acids. Germline values: CDR1 KGHSH, CDR2 LQKENI. The V gene lost 3 bases and the J gene lost 5 bases, with 19 bases spanning the gap. The CDR3 DNA follows: TGTGCCAGCTCACCCCCCCGCAAGGGAGTGTATGAGACCCAGTACTTC. Translation: CASSPPRKGVYETQYF.

V gene TRBV7-9 combines with J gene TRBJ2-7, with TRBD1 matching 7 bases. V lost 4 bases and J lost 5; bases outside the gene matches: 8. Looked up from germline, CDR1 is SEHNR and CDR2 is FQNEAQ (reference sequence). The CDR3 covers 14 residues. The CDR3 here is CASSSDRLGHEQYF. The CDR3, as DNA: TGTGCCAGCAGCTCGGACAGGCTGGGGCACGAGCAGTACTTC. Filled out from reference TRBV7-9 and TRBJ2-7, the complete variable domain reads DTGVSQNPRHKITKRGQNVTFRCDPISEHNRLYWYRQTLGQGPEFLTYFQNEAQLEKSRLLSDRFSAERPKGSFSTLEIQRTEQGDSAMYLCASSSDRLGHEQYFGPGTRLTVT.

The gene calls are TRBV20-1 and TRBJ1-2; TRBD1 might be the D (5 bases). Trimming removed 3 bases at V and 1 base at J, with 9 bases between. CDR3 length: 13 residues. Germline V gives CDR1 DFQATT, CDR2 SNEGSKA (reference sequence). The DNA for the CDR3 is TGCAGTGCTAGTCAGGGATTTAACTATGGCTACACCTTC. Amino acid sequence: CSASQGFNYGYTF.

V and J are TRBV6-2 or TRBV6-3 and TRBJ1-1, with a possible D match to TRBD1 (5 bases). With 1 base removed from V and 4 bases from J, the gap between germline ends came to 13 bases. Looked up from germline, CDR1 is MNHEY and CDR2 is SVGEGT. The CDR3 has 15 residues. CDR3 coding DNA: TGTGCCAGCAGTTACTGGAGGGGATCGGGCACTGAAGCTTTCTTT. It codes for CASSYWRGSGTEAFF.

The gene calls are TRBV7-9 and TRBJ2-2; the D is unclear. Per germline, CDR1 SEHNR and CDR2 FQNEAQ (reference sequence). Trimming stripped 5 bases from V and 5 bases from J, with 9 bases between. There are 13 residues in the CDR3. The CDR3 is CASSPPLTGELFF. CDR3 in DNA: TGTGCCAGCAGCCCCCCCCTTACCGGGGAGCTGTTTTTT.

Turning to this clone: The sample contains more than one DNA sequence encoding this CDR3. The J gene is TRBJ2-7, the V gene TRBV6-2 or TRBV6-3, with D unresolved. Germline V gene lookup returns CDR1 MNHEY and CDR2 SVGEGT. V was shortened by 6 bases and J by 3 bases, with 6 bases between the two germline ends. This CDR3 region has 11 residues. CDR3 in amino acids: CASSPLYEQYF. DNA for the CDR3: TGTGCCAGCAGCCCTCTCTACGAGCAGTACTTC.

This clone has a single count. The chain employs TRBV28 and TRBJ1-2; D unclear. Germline V gives CDR1 MDHEN, CDR2 SYDVKM. The CDR3 has 13 residues. V was pared by 1 base and J by 4 bases, with 7 bases between. DNA of the CDR3: TGTGCCAGCAGTTTATCGGCAGGCTATGGCTACACCTTC. Protein sequence: CASSLSAGYGYTF.

This clone appeared a few times. The chain recombines TRBV6-1 with TRBJ2-7; D ambiguous. Germline V lookup: CDR1 MNHNS, CDR2 SASEGT. With 3 bases removed from V and 4 bases from J, the gap between germline ends came to 7 bases. The length of the CDR3 is 12 residues. The CDR3 loop is CASSDTGYEQYF. In DNA, the CDR3 is TGTGCCAGCAGTGACACCGGGTACGAGCAGTACTTC.

CDR3 in DNA: TGCAGTGCTAGTGCAGAGGGGGGCACATCCTACGAGCAGTACTTC. It translates to CSASAEGGTSYEQYF. This rearrangement joins TRBV20-1 to TRBJ2-7; the D call may be TRBD1 or TRBD2 (6 bases each). CDR3 length: 15 amino acids. CDR1 and CDR2 (germline): DFQATT, SNEGSKA (reference sequence). The V and J ends lost 3 bases and 1 base respectively, with 16 bases between them.

V usage is TRBV6-5 and J usage is TRBJ2-5; no clear D. Germline V gives CDR1 MNHEY, CDR2 SVGAGI. The CDR3 consists of 14 residues. V lost 5 bases and J lost 2, with 12 bases in between. CDR3 sequence (DNA): TGTGCCAGCAGTCCTGTTTGGGGACAAGAGACCCAGTACTTC. Protein sequence: CASSPVWGQETQYF.

The CDR3 region is CASSQDTETQYF. The CDR3, as DNA: TGTGCCAGCAGCCAAGATACCGAGACCCAGTACTTC. J is TRBJ2-5 and V is TRBV4-2; D is uncertain. The ends were cut back, 0 bases at V and 5 bases at J, with 4 bases in the middle. The CDR3 covers 12 residues. Germline V lookup: CDR1 LGHNA, CDR2 YNFKEQ.